The 3 T cell receptor beta chains given below trace back to one sample, sequenced in a study of T-cell reconstitution after alpha-beta-depleted transplantation in children. Preparation of the TCRbeta library was carried out with unique molecular identifiers. TCRdb redid the calling of the PCR reads with MiXCR, one entry per CDR3 protein. The sample records about 270,000 distinct CDR3 sequences, approximately 9.6% being singletons. The sample consisted of PBMCs from the stem cell graft donor, taken from the stem cell graft. The origin of the receptors is a human donor who donated a stem cell graft to a child with SCID.

The rearrangement joins TRBV18 to TRBJ2-6; perhaps TRBD1 as D (6 bases). The CDR3 covers 18 residues. Trimming removed 2 bases from V and 0 bases from J, with 14 bases in between. The V gene's germline CDR1 is KGHSH and CDR2 LQKENI. The CDR3: CASSPYRARRSGANVLTF. DNA for the CDR3: TGTGCCAGCTCACCATACAGGGCAAGGCGCTCTGGGGCCAACGTCCTGACTTTC.

The V and J genes are TRBV29-1 and TRBJ2-1; 10 nucleotides agree with TRBD2. The germline V gene encodes CDR1 SQVTM and CDR2 ANQGSEA. The CDR3 length is 15 residues. V lost 3 bases and J lost 4; bases outside the gene matches: 6. The CDR3 nucleotides read TGCAGCGTTGACCGTAGGACTAGCGGATACAATGAGCAGTTCTTC. It is translated as CSVDRRTSGYNEQFF.

V usage is TRBV20-1 and J usage is TRBJ2-7, with D maybe TRBD1 (6 bases). The CDR3 sequence is 14 residues long. Germline V gene lookup returns CDR1 DFQATT and CDR2 SNEGSKA (reference sequence). Trimming took off 7 bases at V and 1 base at J, with 17 bases between the two ends. The CDR3 region is CSGLRQGTSYEQYF. DNA for the CDR3: TGCAGTGGCCTGCGCCAGGGGACATCCTACGAGCAGTACTTC.